A selection of T cell receptor beta chains follows, all from one sample in a study of CD4 and CD8 cells across lung adenocarcinoma regions. One entry per CDR3 protein, called by TCRdb with MiXCR from the PCR reads. The repertoire consists of some 9,600 distinct CDR3 sequences, with 45% to 60% occurring once and the leading ten covering under 20%. Sequencing used CD4+ T cells from the margin of a lung tumor. The receptors stem from a male donor with lung adenocarcinoma. The CD4 and CD8 labels of this study may be unreliable. CDR3s include the opening cysteine and the closing phenylalanine or tryptophan. Fields, in order: J gene, V gene, D gene, clone size, CDR3 DNA, CDR3 protein. The D gene is left open where the match is weak. Clone sizes are given selectively: once, few, many, or a class where the clone is expanded.

TRBJ1-2 TRBV6-2/TRBV6-3 TRBD1 - TGTGCCAGCAGGTTAACAGGGGGCGCCGATGGCTACACCTTC CASRLTGGADGYTF
TRBJ2-1 TRBV7-3 - many TGTGCCAGCAGCCCAACTGCGAGCTCCTACAATGAGCAGTTCTTC CASSPTASSYNEQFF
TRBJ2-1 TRBV6-5 TRBD2 - TGTGCCAGCAGTTATGCTAGCGGGAGTCCTCAGTTCTTC CASSYASGSPQFF
TRBJ2-1 TRBV6-1 TRBD2 - TGTGCCAGCAGTGCAACTAGCGGCTCCTACAATGAGCAGTTCTTC CASSATSGSYNEQFF
TRBJ2-7 TRBV6-1 - - TGTGCCAGGGGGCCCGGGGCCTGCGACGCAGATACGCAGTACTTC CARGPGACDADTQYF
TRBJ2-5 TRBV6-1 TRBD2 - TGTGCCAGCAGTGAACTAGCGGGAGTAGAGACCCAGTACTTC CASSELAGVETQYF
TRBJ2-7 TRBV4-1 TRBD1 - TGCGCCAGCAGCCAACGGACAGGGCCCTACGAGCAGTACTTC CASSQRTGPYEQYF
TRBJ2-7 TRBV6-1 - once TGTGCCAGCAGTGATGAGGGTAACGGATTCTACGAGCAGTACTTC CASSDEGNGFYEQYF
TRBJ2-3 TRBV6-1 - once TGTGCCAGCAGTGACATCCTATTACGGGTCACAGATACGCAGTATTTT CASSDILLRVTDTQYF
TRBJ2-5 TRBV10-3 - - TGTGCCATCAGTGCCCGTACTGGCGGCCGAGACCCAGAGACCCAGTACTTC CAISARTGGRDPETQYF
TRBJ2-7 TRBV6-8 - medium-sized TGTGCCAGCACGATACTAGAGACCTACGAGCAGTACTTC CASTILETYEQYF
TRBJ2-4 TRBV6-1 - - TGTGCCAGCAGCTTGGGGCTGTGCGCCAAAGACACTCAGTACTTC CASSLGLCAKDTQYF
TRBJ2-5 TRBV6-5 - few TGTGCCAGCAGTTTCCTACAGGGAGAAGAGACCCAGTACTTC CASSFLQGEETQYF
TRBJ2-4 TRBV28 - - TGTGCCAGCAGTGACCTTGGTGCGGGGGTGGGGGCCCGTGCCAAAGAGATTCAGTACTTC CASSDLGAGVGARAKEIQYF
TRBJ1-2 TRBV10-3 TRBD1 once TGTGCCATCAGTGAGGAGGACAGGGGGAACTATGGCTACACCTTC CAISEEDRGNYGYTF
TRBJ2-7 TRBV6-1 TRBD2 - TGTGCCAGCAGTCGGGAAGCGGGGGATTACTCCTACGAGCAGTACTTC CASSREAGDYSYEQYF
TRBJ2-4 TRBV10-3 - - TGTGCCCGGTTTTCGAGCGGAGTATCGGGGGTGCGAGCCAAAGACATTCAGTACTTC CARFSSGVSGVRAKDIQYF
TRBJ2-1 TRBV20-1 TRBD2 few TGCAGTGCTAGAGATCAGCGGGGGGCGAGAGAGCAGTTCTTC CSARDQRGAREQFF
TRBJ2-1 TRBV7-6 TRBD1 few TGTGCCAGCAGCCCCATCCCGACAGGGGCCACCCACAATGAGCAGTTCTTC CASSPIPTGATHNEQFF
TRBJ1-2 TRBV7-2 - medium-sized TGTGCCAGCAGCTTCTCTACTAACTATGGCTACACCTTC CASSFSTNYGYTF
TRBJ2-7 TRBV6-1 TRBD2 many TGTGCCAGCAGTGAACCGGGACTACCCTACGAGCAGTACTTC CASSEPGLPYEQYF
TRBJ1-1 TRBV27 TRBD1 medium-sized TGTGCCAGCACCAGATTCCAGGGGGCCGCGAACACTGAAGCTTTCTTT CASTRFQGAANTEAFF
TRBJ1-2 TRBV27 - many TGTGCCAGCAGTTTCCAGGGGTCCAACTATGGCTACACCTTC CASSFQGSNYGYTF
TRBJ2-3 TRBV10-3 - - TGTGCCACGGGGCGTTGCGCGACAGATACGCAGTATTTT CATGRCATDTQYF
TRBJ1-2 TRBV18 - - TGTGCCAGCTCACCAGAGGGGGTGAGCTATGGCTACACCTTC CASSPEGVSYGYTF
TRBJ1-1 TRBV7-6 - few TGTGCCAGCAGCTCTTGGGGGGCGACCACTGAAGCTTTCTTT CASSSWGATTEAFF
TRBJ2-7 TRBV27 TRBD2 many TGTGCCAGCAGGCCGGGAGGAGGGACCTACGAGCAGTACTTC CASRPGGGTYEQYF
TRBJ1-5 TRBV6-1 - - TGTGCCAGCAGTGAAGGGGCGGTATTCAATCAGCCCCAGCATTTT CASSEGAVFNQPQHF
TRBJ2-5 TRBV6-1 - few TGTGCCAGCAGTCGGGACCCTGACCAAGAGACCCAGTACTTC CASSRDPDQETQYF
TRBJ2-5 TRBV6-5 - - TGTGCCAGCAGTTACCGACGCACGGGGGTGCCCCAGTACTTC CASSYRRTGVPQYF
TRBJ2-6 TRBV30 - many TGTGCCTGGAGTGGCGCAGGGGATGGGGCCAACGTCCTGACTTTC CAWSGAGDGANVLTF
TRBJ1-2 TRBV28 - - TGTGCCAGCCAGGGGAGTGACTATGGCTACACCTTC CASQGSDYGYTF
TRBJ2-7 TRBV27 - - TGTGCCAGCAGTGGGCGGACTTCCCCCTACGAGCAGTACTTC CASSGRTSPYEQYF
TRBJ2-5 TRBV6-1 - few TGTGCCAGCAGTGAGCACGGATTCCCCCAAGAGACCCAGTACTTC CASSEHGFPQETQYF
TRBJ2-1 TRBV11-2 - once TGTGCCAGCAGCTTATCTGAACGGGGGCGGGAGGAGCAGTTCTTC CASSLSERGREEQFF
TRBJ1-6 TRBV6-1 - - TGTGCCAGCAGTGAAGGTAATTCACCCCTCCACTTT CASSEGNSPLHF
TRBJ2-5 TRBV6-1 TRBD1 - TGTGCCAGCAGGAGGACAGGGAGAGAGACCCAGTACTTC CASRRTGRETQYF
TRBJ2-2 TRBV4-3 - many TGCGCCAGCAGCCAAGTAATGTCAGGCTTAGCGAACACCGGGGAGCTGTTTTTT CASSQVMSGLANTGELFF
TRBJ2-3 TRBV6-1 - - TGTGCCAGCAGCGAACCTGGCACAGATACGCAGTATTTT CASSEPGTDTQYF
TRBJ2-1 TRBV6-5 - few TGTGCCAGCAGTTACCTCAGCATAAGCTCCTACAATGAGCAGTTCTTC CASSYLSISSYNEQFF
TRBJ2-2 TRBV30 - few TGTGCCTGGAGCAACACCGGGGAGCTGTTTTTT CAWSNTGELFF
TRBJ2-5 TRBV6-5 - - TGTGCCAGCAGTTACTTGGGTGAAGAGACCCAGTACTTC CASSYLGEETQYF
TRBJ2-7 TRBV6-6 TRBD1 medium-sized TGTGCCAGCAGCCTCACGGGACAGGGGGCCGACGAGCAGTACTTC CASSLTGQGADEQYF
TRBJ2-6 TRBV14 - many TGTGCCAGCAGCTTACTCAGGGCCCCTGGGGCCAACGTCCTGACTTTC CASSLLRAPGANVLTF
TRBJ2-3 TRBV6-1 - - TGTGCCAGCAGCCCTGGGCGGCGAAGCAAAGATACGCAGTATTTC CASSPGRRSKDTQYF
TRBJ2-5 TRBV6-1 TRBD2 - TGTGCCAGCAGTCCCCGGATGGAGCGGGGGGTTTATGTGACCCAGTACTTC CASSPRMERGVYVTQYF
TRBJ2-7 TRBV6-1 - medium-sized TGTGCCAGCAGTGGATACGTGGAATTGGACGAGCAGTACTTC CASSGYVELDEQYF
TRBJ1-1 TRBV10-2 - - TGCGCCAGCAGTGCGGCAAACACTGAAGCTTTCTTT CASSAANTEAFF
TRBJ1-5 TRBV6-1 - - TGTGCCAGCAGTGAAGCCGGAGGGACTCAGCCCCAGCATTTT CASSEAGGTQPQHF
TRBJ1-1 TRBV10-2 - - TGCGCCAGCAGTGAGAGCCCCTCGGGGGGACTGAACACTGAAGCTTTCTTT CASSESPSGGLNTEAFF
TRBJ2-3 TRBV6-1 - - TGTGCCAGCAGTGAATCCCTCAACCCACTCACTAGGAATACGCAGTATTTT CASSESLNPLTRNTQYF
TRBJ2-1 TRBV6-1 TRBD2 - TGTGCCAGCAGTGGACTAGCGGGAGCCTACAATGAGCAGTTCTTC CASSGLAGAYNEQFF
TRBJ2-7 TRBV6-1 - few TGTGCCAGCAAACTATCGGACCGATACTACGAGCAGTACTTC CASKLSDRYYEQYF
TRBJ2-4 TRBV14 - few TGTGCCAGCAGCCCCCTCGGGCAAGCCAAAAACATTCAGTACTTC CASSPLGQAKNIQYF
TRBJ2-1 TRBV10-2 TRBD1 few TGCGCCAGCAGTCCCGGGACAGGGGGCAAAAATGAGCAGTTCTTC CASSPGTGGKNEQFF
TRBJ2-3 TRBV7-2 TRBD2 many TGTGCCAGCAGCTTTAGCGGGGGGGCAGATACGCAGTATTTT CASSFSGGADTQYF
TRBJ2-4 TRBV14 - many TGTGCCAGCAGCCAAGAATGGGGCATTCAGTACTTC CASSQEWGIQYF
TRBJ2-1 TRBV6-1 - - TGTGCCAGCAGGACTAGTGGCTACAATGAGCAGTTCTTC CASRTSGYNEQFF